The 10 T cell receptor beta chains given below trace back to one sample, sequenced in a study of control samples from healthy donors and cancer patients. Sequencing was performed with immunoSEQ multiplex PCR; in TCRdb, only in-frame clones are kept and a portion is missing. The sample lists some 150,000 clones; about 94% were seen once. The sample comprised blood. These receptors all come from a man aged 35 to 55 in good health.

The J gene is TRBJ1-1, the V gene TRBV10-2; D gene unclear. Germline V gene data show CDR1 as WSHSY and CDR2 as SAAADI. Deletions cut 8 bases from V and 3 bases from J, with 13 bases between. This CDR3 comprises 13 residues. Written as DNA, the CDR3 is TGCGCCAGCGGGGTTGTTTTTGACACTGAAGCTTTCTTT. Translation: CASGVVFDTEAFF.

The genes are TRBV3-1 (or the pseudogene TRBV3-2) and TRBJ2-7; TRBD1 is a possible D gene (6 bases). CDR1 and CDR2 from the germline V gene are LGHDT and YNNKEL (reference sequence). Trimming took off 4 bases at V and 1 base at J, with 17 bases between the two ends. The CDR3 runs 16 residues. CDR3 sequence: CASSPRLSQGSYEQYF. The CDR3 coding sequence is TGTGCCAGCAGCCCCCGGCTTTCTCAGGGGTCCTACGAGCAGTACTTC.

The DNA for the CDR3 is TGTGCCAGCAGCCCGGGGGCCGGCAATCAGCCCCAGCATTTT. This gives the protein CASSPGAGNQPQHF. This sequence joins TRBV28 and TRBJ1-5; D is perhaps TRBD1 (6 bases). From germline, CDR1 is MDHEN and CDR2 SYDVKM. Trimming took off 6 bases at V and 2 bases at J, with 11 bases between the two ends. The CDR3 extends over 14 amino acids.

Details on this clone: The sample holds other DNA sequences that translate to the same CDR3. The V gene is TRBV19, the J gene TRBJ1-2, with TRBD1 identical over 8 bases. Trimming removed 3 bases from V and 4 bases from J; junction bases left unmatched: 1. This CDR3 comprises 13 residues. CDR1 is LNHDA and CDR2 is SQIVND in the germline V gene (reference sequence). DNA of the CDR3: TGTGCCAGTAGTATTGACAGGGGCTATGGCTACACCTTC. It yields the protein CASSIDRGYGYTF.

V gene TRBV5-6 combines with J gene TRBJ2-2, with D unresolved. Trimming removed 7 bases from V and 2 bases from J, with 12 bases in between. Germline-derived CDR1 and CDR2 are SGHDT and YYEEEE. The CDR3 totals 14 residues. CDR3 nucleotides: TGTGCCAGCCCCGGGTGGCCTAACACCGGGGAGCTGTTTTTT. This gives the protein CASPGWPNTGELFF.

The DNA for the CDR3 is TGTGCCAGCAGCACCGTGGGGGGAAGAAGTGGAAACACCATATATTTT. It encodes CASSTVGGRSGNTIYF. V and J are TRBV9 and TRBJ1-3, with D maybe TRBD1 (5 bases). V was trimmed by 4 bases and J by 3 bases, leaving 17 bases between them. Germline values: CDR1 SGDLS, CDR2 YYNGEE. The CDR3 loop spans 16 amino acids.

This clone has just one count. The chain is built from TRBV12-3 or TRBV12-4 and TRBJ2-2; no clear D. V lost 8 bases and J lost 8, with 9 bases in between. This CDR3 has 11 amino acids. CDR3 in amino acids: CASGLRGELFF. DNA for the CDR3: TGTGCCAGCGGCTTGCGTGGGGAGCTGTTTTTT.

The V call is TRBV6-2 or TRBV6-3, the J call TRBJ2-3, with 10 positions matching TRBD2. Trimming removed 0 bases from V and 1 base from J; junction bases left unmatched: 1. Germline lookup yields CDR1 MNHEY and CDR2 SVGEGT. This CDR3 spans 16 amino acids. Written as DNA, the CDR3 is TGTGCCAGCAGTTACTCGAGCGGGGGGGGCACAGATACGCAGTATTTT. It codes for CASSYSSGGGTDTQYF.

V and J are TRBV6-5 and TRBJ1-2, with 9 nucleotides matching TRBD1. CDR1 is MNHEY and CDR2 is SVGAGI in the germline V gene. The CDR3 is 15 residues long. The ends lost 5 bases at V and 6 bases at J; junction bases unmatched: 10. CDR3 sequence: CASSPGQGPWDGYTF. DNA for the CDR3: TGTGCCAGCAGTCCGGGACAGGGCCCGTGGGATGGCTACACCTTC.

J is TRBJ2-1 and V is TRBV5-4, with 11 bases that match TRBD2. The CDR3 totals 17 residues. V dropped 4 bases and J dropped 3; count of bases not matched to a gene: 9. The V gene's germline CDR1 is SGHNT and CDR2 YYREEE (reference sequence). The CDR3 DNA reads TGTGCCAGCAGCCCCGGACTAGCGGGCTCCGTCTACAATGAGCAGTTCTTC. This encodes CASSPGLAGSVYNEQFF. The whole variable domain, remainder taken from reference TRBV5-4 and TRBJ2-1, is ETGVTQSPTHLIKTRGQQVTLRCSSQSGHNTVSWYQQALGQGPQFIFQYYREEENGRGNFPPRFSGLQFPNYSSELNVNALELDDSALYLCASSPGLAGSVYNEQFFGPGTRLTVL.